This T cell receptor (beta chain) is drawn from a study of blood T cell repertoires in COVID-19. At the level of the study: COVID-19 samples collected from the United States, Italy and Spain covered acute and convalescent phases.

CDR1 SGDLS and CDR2 YYNGEE come from the germline V gene. V lost 0 bases and J 9 bases, leaving 18 bases between the germline ends. The CDR3 totals 16 residues. Sequencing used immunoSEQ multiplex PCR; TCRdb keeps in-frame clones, though not all of them. The sample shows tens of thousands of clones, roughly 90% of them seen only once. Material: peripheral blood. The receptor comes from a human donor with active COVID-19. The donor label of this sample is uncertain. The chain couples TRBV9 to TRBJ2-2; a weak D match, TRBD1 (9 bases). CDR3 DNA sequence: TGTGCCAGCAGCGTAGTAGCGGGACAGGGAGGGCGGGAGCTGTTTTTT. Encoded protein: CASSVVAGQGGRELFF.